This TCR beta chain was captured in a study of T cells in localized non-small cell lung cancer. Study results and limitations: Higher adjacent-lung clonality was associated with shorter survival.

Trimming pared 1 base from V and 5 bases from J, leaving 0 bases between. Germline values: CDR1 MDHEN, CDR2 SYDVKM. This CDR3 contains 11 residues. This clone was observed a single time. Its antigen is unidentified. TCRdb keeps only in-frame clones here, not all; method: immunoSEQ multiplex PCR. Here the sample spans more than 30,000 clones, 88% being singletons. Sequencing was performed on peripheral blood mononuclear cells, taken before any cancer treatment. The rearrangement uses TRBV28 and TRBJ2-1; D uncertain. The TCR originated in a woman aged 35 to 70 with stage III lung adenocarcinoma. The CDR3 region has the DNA TGTGCCAGCAGTTTATACAATGAGCAGTTCTTC. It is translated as CASSLYNEQFF.